This T cell receptor beta chain was recorded in a study of blood T cell repertoires in COVID-19. For the study at large: Sites across the United States, Italy and Spain contributed samples from acute and convalescent COVID-19. Sources were T cells, B-cell-depleted T cells, or PBMCs; the material itself was cDNA or gDNA.

Per the original methods: Amplified reference gene primers provided the basis for estimating nucleated cell counts. The assay was immunoSEQ multiplex PCR, and TCRdb's table has in-frame clones only and misses some. V, J and clone size reflect that table, while D and trimming were determined from the DNA. This repertoire shows around 380,000 clones, approximately 80% found once; its top ten account for about 1%. CDR3 length: 15 residues. Germline V CDR1 and CDR2: MNHNS, SASEGT. Trimming removed 2 bases at V and 6 bases at J, with 16 bases between. Sample: peripheral blood. The rearrangement links TRBV6-1 to TRBJ1-2; no clear D. The TCR sequence derives from a human donor with acute or convalescent COVID-19. The donor label of this sample is uncertain. Written as DNA, the CDR3 is TGTGCCAGCAGTGAAACGGGTCCAGCAGTTAATGGCTACACCTTC. Residues: CASSETGPAVNGYTF.